A single sample gave rise to the 20 T cell receptor beta chains below, sequenced in a study of OX40 agonist ivuxolimab in advanced cancers. TCRdb's copy holds only in-frame clones and misses some; the assay was immunoSEQ multiplex PCR. The profile covers approximately 58,000 clones, with 70% to 80% appearing a single time and roughly 1.2% taken by the ten largest. The sample was CD4+ or CD8+ T cells sorted from blood, taken in a trial of the OX40 agonist ivuxolimab. The receptors here all came from an adult with an advanced solid tumor such as melanoma, head and neck, liver or kidney cancer.

V gene TRBV2 combines with J gene TRBJ2-7, with 11 bases identical to TRBD2. The CDR3 has 17 residues. CDR1 and CDR2 (germline): SNHLY, FYNNEI. J lost 1 base, V lost 7 bases, and 12 bases had no gene match. DNA for the CDR3: TGTGCCAGCATACCCCCCGAGACTAGCGGGACTTCCTACGAGCAGTACTTC. It is translated as CASIPPETSGTSYEQYF.

This chain connects TRBV5-1 to TRBJ1-2, with D perhaps TRBD1 (5 bases). V was clipped by 0 bases and J by 7 bases, with 16 bases between them. Germline CDR1 SGHRS, CDR2 YFSETQ. The CDR3 is 15 amino acids. The DNA for the CDR3 is TGCGCCAGCAGCTTGGATTTATTAGAAACAGGTGGCTACACCTTC. Translating it yields CASSLDLLETGGYTF.

In DNA, the CDR3 is TGTGCCAGCTCACCACGGTCAGAGTCCGATACTGGGGCCAACGTCCTGACTTTC. This translates into CASSPRSESDTGANVLTF. This chain joins TRBV18 and TRBJ2-6; D not certain. The CDR3 runs 18 residues. V dropped 1 base and J dropped 2 bases, with 15 bases sitting between them. CDR1 and CDR2 from the germline V gene are KGHSH and LQKENI.

The chain recombines TRBV18 with TRBJ2-7; 8 bases map to TRBD1. Germline V gene lookup returns CDR1 KGHSH and CDR2 LQKENI. This CDR3 region has 14 residues. Trimming cost V 3 bases and J 0 bases; bases outside gene matches: 1. The CDR3: CASSPTGDSYEQYF. The CDR3 DNA reads TGTGCCAGCTCACCGACAGGGGACTCCTACGAGCAGTACTTC.

The chain is built from TRBV5-1 and TRBJ2-1; no definite D call. Germline V gives CDR1 SGHRS, CDR2 YFSETQ. This CDR3 is 13 amino acids long. Between the trimmed V and J ends, which lost 1 base and 7 bases, there was a span of 9 bases. The CDR3 reads CASSLSFGNEQFF. The CDR3 nucleotides are TGCGCCAGCAGCTTGTCTTTCGGGAATGAGCAGTTCTTC.

This clone occurred a few times. J is TRBJ1-4 and V is TRBV10-3; D not resolved. The CDR3 spans 13 residues. CDR1 ENHRY and CDR2 SYGVKD come from the germline V gene. Trimming removed 5 bases at V and 7 bases at J, with 11 bases between. The chain's CDR3 is CAISSSLGEKLFF. The CDR3 nucleotides read TGTGCCATCAGTTCTAGCCTCGGTGAAAAACTGTTTTTT.

The chain is built from TRBV14 and TRBJ2-7; D is uncertain. Trimming removed 0 bases from V and 3 bases from J, with 3 bases in between. This CDR3 contains 12 residues. Germline V gene lookup returns CDR1 SGHDN and CDR2 FVKESK. The CDR3 here is CASSQDFYEQYF. The CDR3 DNA follows: TGTGCCAGCAGCCAAGATTTCTACGAGCAGTACTTC.

There are a few counts of this clone. The rearrangement uses TRBV5-4 and TRBJ2-5; D unresolved. Deletions cut 1 base from V and 5 bases from J, with 9 bases between. Germline V gene data show CDR1 as SGHNT and CDR2 as YYREEE (reference sequence). The CDR3 totals 13 residues. The CDR3 spells CASSLRFLETQYF. DNA for the CDR3: TGTGCCAGCAGCTTGCGGTTTCTGGAGACCCAGTACTTC.

The V call is TRBV5-1, the J call TRBJ2-3, with D maybe TRBD2 (5 bases). Germline lookup yields CDR1 SGHRS and CDR2 YFSETQ. The V gene lost 0 bases and the J gene lost 2 bases, with 10 bases spanning the gap. This CDR3 has 15 residues. In nucleotides, the CDR3 is TGCGCCAGCAGCTTGGCGGGATTCAACACAGATACGCAGTATTTT. The encoded protein is CASSLAGFNTDTQYF.

This clone was seen just once. V gene TRBV5-1 combines with J gene TRBJ1-2; D is unresolved. V was clipped by 4 bases and J by 5 bases, with 18 bases between them. This CDR3 contains 15 residues. Germline CDR1 is SGHRS and CDR2 is YFSETQ. CDR3 coding DNA: TGCGCCAGCAGCGCAGCGGGGATGTTGAGTTATGGCTACACCTTC. This gives the protein CASSAAGMLSYGYTF. Variable domain in full (rest from reference TRBV5-1 and TRBJ1-2): KAGVTQTPRYLIKTRGQQVTLSCSPISGHRSVSWYQQTPGQGLQFLFEYFSETQRNKGNFPGRFSGRQFSNSRSEMNVSTLELGDSALYLCASSAAGMLSYGYTFGSGTRLTVV.

The chain combines TRBV11-2 with TRBJ2-4; D is unresolved. Germline loops: CDR1 SGHAT, CDR2 FQNNGV. The CDR3 runs 13 residues. V was clipped by 3 bases and J by 4 bases, with 7 bases between them. CDR3 sequence (DNA): TGTGCCAGCAGCTTGGCGGAGAAAAACATTCAGTACTTC. As protein: CASSLAEKNIQYF. The full variable domain, its missing parts supplied by reference TRBV11-2 and TRBJ2-4, is EAGVAQSPRYKIIEKRQSVAFWCNPISGHATLYWYQQILGQGPKLLIQFQNNGVVDDSQLPKDRFSAERLKGVDSTLKIQPAKLEDSAVYLCASSLAEKNIQYFGAGTRLSVL.

The gene calls are TRBV7-3 and TRBJ2-2; TRBD2 matches 7 bases. The CDR3 sequence is 15 residues long. Germline lookup yields CDR1 SGHTA and CDR2 FQGTGA. The V and J ends lost 1 base and 4 bases, in that order; junction bases with no gene match: 3. CDR3 sequence: CASSLSGSGTGELFF. The CDR3 nucleotides are TGTGCCAGCAGCTTAAGCGGGAGTGGCACCGGGGAGCTGTTTTTT. Full variable domain (remainder filled in from reference TRBV7-3 and TRBJ2-2): GAGVSQTPSNKVTEKGKYVELRCDPISGHTALYWYRQSLGQGPEFLIYFQGTGAADDSGLPNDRFFAVRPEGSVSTLKIQRTERGDSAVYLCASSLSGSGTGELFFGEGSRLTVL.

This sequence joins TRBV28 and TRBJ2-5, with D possibly matching TRBD2 (7 bases). Between the trimmed V and J ends, which lost 10 bases and 5 bases, there was a span of 23 bases. The CDR3 has 15 residues. The V gene's germline CDR1 is MDHEN and CDR2 SYDVKM. Here the CDR3 reads CATELGGGGAETQYF. The CDR3 DNA reads TGTGCCACCGAACTGGGGGGCGGGGGCGCGGAGACCCAGTACTTC.

This clone has a handful of counts. The chain uses TRBV19 and TRBJ1-2; D is unresolved. Trimming removed 6 bases at V and 4 bases at J, with 15 bases between. The CDR3 has 14 amino acids. Germline CDR1 and CDR2: LNHDA and SQIVND (reference sequence). The CDR3 sequence is CASSGRRNTYGYTF. CDR3 sequence (DNA): TGTGCCAGTAGCGGACGGCGAAATACCTATGGCTACACCTTC.

The rearrangement joins TRBV5-6 to TRBJ2-5, with D perhaps being TRBD1 or TRBD2 (6 bases each). V was clipped by 2 bases and J by 5 bases, with 19 bases between them. Per germline, CDR1 SGHDT and CDR2 YYEEEE. CDR3 length equals 16 residues. Here the CDR3 reads CASSFYGTPGGETQYF. The CDR3 nucleotides are TGTGCCAGCAGCTTCTACGGGACACCAGGAGGGGAGACCCAGTACTTC.

This rearrangement joins TRBV9 to TRBJ1-2; no reliable D call. The CDR3 consists of 15 residues. Germline V gene data show CDR1 as SGDLS and CDR2 as YYNGEE. Trimming left V 0 bases short and J 0 bases short, with 9 bases between. The CDR3 sequence is CASSVAGRANYGYTF. For the CDR3, the DNA is TGTGCCAGCAGCGTAGCAGGTAGAGCTAACTATGGCTACACCTTC. Combining the CDR3 with reference TRBV9 and TRBJ1-2 gives the whole variable domain DSGVTQTPKHLITATGQRVTLRCSPRSGDLSVYWYQQSLDQGLQFLIQYYNGEERAKGNILERFSAQQFPDLHSELNLSSLELGDSALYFCASSVAGRANYGYTFGSGTRLTVV.

The chain uses TRBV29-1 and TRBJ2-1, with D unclear. Germline CDR1 reads SQVTM; CDR2 reads ANQGSEA. V was clipped by 8 bases and J by 0 bases, with 11 bases between them. CDR3 length: 13 amino acids. CDR3 bases: TGCAGCTCCTTAACGGACTCCTACAATGAGCAGTTCTTC. It is translated as CSSLTDSYNEQFF.

This chain joins TRBV5-5 and TRBJ1-2; D gene ambiguous. Trimming left V 3 bases short and J 4 bases short, with 13 bases between. This CDR3 has 14 amino acids. Germline V lookup: CDR1 SGHKS, CDR2 YYEKEE (reference sequence). CDR3 region: CASSYQDGAYGYTF. For the CDR3, the DNA is TGTGCCAGCAGCTACCAGGACGGAGCCTATGGCTACACCTTC.

The V gene is TRBV19, the J gene TRBJ2-3, with TRBD2 matching over 7 bases. Germline loops: CDR1 LNHDA, CDR2 SQIVND (reference sequence). J was trimmed by 4 bases and V by 6 bases; bases with no gene match: 13. There are 16 residues in the CDR3. The CDR3 spells CASRKPHARGSDTQYF. CDR3 nucleotide sequence: TGTGCCAGTAGGAAACCCCACGCGCGGGGGTCAGATACGCAGTATTTT.

The genes are TRBV6-5 and TRBJ2-7; 11 nucleotides agree with TRBD2. Losses at the gene ends were 6 bases for V and 9 bases for J; bases not matched to a gene: 13. The CDR3 length is 15 residues. In germline, CDR1 is MNHEY, CDR2 SVGAGI. The CDR3 nucleotides read TGTGCCAGCAGCGGAGTAGCGGGGGGGTTTTCGGTGCAGTACTTC. Translating it yields CASSGVAGGFSVQYF.